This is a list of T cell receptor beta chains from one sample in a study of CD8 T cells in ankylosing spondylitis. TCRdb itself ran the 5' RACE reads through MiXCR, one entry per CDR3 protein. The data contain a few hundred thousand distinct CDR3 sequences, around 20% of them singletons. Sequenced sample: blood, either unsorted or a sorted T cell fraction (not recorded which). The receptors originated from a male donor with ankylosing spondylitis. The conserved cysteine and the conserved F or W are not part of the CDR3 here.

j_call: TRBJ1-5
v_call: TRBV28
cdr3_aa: ASSQQGASNQPQH

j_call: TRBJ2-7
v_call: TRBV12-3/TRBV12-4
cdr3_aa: ASSSGQGTYEQY

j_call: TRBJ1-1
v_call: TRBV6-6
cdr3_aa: ASSYVDSSEAF

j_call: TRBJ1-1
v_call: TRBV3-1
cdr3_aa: ASSLLTGQDEAF

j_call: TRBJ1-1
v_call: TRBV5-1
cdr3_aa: ASSSPVEEEAF

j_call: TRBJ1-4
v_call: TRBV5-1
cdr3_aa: ASSRGQGALKLF

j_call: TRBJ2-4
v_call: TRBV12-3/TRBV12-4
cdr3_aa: ASSLSGIQY

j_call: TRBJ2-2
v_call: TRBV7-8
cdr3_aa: ASSPGTSGRLWTGELF

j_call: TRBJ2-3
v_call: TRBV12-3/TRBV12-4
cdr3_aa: ASSLWIRDSGTDTQY

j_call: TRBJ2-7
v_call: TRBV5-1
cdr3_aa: ASTYLGPYEQY

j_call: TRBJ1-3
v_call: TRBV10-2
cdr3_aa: ASSESRSGNTIY

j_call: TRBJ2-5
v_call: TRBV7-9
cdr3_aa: ASSLAAGVLQETQY

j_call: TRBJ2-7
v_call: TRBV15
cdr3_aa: ATSRDRSGSSHEQY

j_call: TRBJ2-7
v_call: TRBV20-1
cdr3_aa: SARPRAGYEQY

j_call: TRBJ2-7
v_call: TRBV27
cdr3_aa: ASSSGPHTTYEQY

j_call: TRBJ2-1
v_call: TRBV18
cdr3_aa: ASSPLLAGEVEQF

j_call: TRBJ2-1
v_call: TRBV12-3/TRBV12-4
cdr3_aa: ASSPPGTAYNEQF

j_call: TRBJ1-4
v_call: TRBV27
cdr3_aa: ASSLQGSNEKLF

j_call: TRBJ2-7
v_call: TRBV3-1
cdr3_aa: ASSPGLAGGLPYEQY

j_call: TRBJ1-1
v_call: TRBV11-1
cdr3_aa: ASSSLHTGGAQNTEAF

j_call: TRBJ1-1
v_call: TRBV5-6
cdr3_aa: ASSDYDTEAF

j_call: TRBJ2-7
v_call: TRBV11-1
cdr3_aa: ASSFEQGPYEQY

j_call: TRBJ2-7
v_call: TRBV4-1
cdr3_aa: ASSQAGTEQY

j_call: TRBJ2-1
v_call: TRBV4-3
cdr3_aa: ASSQDGSGNYNEQF

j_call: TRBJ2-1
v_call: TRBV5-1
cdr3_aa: ASSLTQGAYNEQF

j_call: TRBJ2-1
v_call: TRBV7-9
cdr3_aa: ASSRLAGAYNEQF

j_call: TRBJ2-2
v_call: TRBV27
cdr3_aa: ASSLIPAPGELF

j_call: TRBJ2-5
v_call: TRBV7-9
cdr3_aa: ASSQPSWAQETQY

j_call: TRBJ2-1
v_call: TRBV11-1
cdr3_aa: ASSSPPGEGAGGVYNEQF

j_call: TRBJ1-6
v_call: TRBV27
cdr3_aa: ASSPGSLFNSPLH

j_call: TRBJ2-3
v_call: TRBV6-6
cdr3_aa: ASSTAGDTQY

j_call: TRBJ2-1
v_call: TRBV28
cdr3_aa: ADGDLTYNEQF

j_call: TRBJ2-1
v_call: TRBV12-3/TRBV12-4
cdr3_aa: ASSLAQPGRGESSYNEQF

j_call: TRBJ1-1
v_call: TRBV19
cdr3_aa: ASLQGPFEAF

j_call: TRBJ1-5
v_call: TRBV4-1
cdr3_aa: ASSQEPLYSNQPQH

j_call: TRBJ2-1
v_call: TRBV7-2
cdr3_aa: ASSPEGSPIYNEQF

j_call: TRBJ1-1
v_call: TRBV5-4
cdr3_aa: ASSLWASPGLAF

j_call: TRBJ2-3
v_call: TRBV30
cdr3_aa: AWNSGSEDTQY

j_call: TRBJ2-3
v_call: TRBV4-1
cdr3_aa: ASSQVYLATDTQY

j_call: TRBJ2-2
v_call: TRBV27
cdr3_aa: ASSLSGGGYGELF

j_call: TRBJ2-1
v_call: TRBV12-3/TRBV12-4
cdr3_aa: ASSLVVVAGNEQF

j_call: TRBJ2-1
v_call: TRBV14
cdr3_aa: ASSLISGISYNEQF

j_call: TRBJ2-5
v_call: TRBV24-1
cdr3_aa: ATSDLKDGQETQY

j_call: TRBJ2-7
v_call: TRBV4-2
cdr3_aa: ASSQGTSVLPVEQY

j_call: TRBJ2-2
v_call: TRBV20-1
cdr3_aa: SARDTASGVANTGELF

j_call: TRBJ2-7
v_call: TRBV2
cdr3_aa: ASGPAEQY

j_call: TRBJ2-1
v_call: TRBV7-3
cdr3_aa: ASSLSGEWGSYNEQF

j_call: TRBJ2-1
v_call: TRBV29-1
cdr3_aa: SVEGPDEQF